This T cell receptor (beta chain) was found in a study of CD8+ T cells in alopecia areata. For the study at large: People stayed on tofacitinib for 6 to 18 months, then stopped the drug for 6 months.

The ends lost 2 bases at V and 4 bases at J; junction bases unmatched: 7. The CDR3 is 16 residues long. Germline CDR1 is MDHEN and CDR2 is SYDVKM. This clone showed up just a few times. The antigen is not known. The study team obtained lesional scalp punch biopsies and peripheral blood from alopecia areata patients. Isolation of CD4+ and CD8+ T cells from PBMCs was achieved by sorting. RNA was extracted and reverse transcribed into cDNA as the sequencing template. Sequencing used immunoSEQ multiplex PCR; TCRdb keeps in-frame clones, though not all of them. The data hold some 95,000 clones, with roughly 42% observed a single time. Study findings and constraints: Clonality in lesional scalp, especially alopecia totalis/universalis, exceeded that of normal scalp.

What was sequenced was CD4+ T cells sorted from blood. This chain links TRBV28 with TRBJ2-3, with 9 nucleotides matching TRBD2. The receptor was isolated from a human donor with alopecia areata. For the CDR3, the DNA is TGTGCCAGCAGTTTAGGCCTAGCGGGACGTGCAGATACGCAGTATTTT. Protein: CASSLGLAGRADTQYF.